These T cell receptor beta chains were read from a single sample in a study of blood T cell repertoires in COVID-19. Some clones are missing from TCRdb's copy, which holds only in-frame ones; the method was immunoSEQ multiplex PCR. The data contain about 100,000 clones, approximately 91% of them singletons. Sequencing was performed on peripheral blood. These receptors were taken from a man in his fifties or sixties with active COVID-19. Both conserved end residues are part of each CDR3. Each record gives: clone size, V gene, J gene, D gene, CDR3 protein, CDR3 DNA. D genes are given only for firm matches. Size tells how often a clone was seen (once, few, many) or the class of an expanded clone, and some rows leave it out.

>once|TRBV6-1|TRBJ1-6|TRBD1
CASSADRGTYNSPLHF
TGTGCCAGCAGTGCGGACAGGGGAACCTATAATTCACCCCTCCACTTT
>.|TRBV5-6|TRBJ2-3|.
CASSSRGTFFADTQYF
TGTGCCAGCAGCTCGAGAGGGACTTTTTTCGCAGATACGCAGTATTTT
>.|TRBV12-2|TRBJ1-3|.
CASRPRSEGNTIYF
TGTGCAAGTCGCCCCCGGTCGGAGGGAAACACCATATATTTT
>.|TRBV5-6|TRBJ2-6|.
CASSPGVSGANVLTF
TGTGCCAGCAGCCCAGGGGTGTCTGGGGCCAACGTCCTGACTTTC
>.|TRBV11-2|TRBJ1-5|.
CASNLPDAQPQHF
TGTGCCAGCAACCTACCCGATGCCCAGCCCCAGCATTTT
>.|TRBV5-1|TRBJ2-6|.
CASSSRTGANVLTF
TGCGCCAGCAGCTCGCGTACTGGGGCCAACGTCCTGACTTTC
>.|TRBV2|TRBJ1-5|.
CASGNRGSNQPQHF
TGTGCCAGTGGGAACCGGGGGAGCAATCAGCCCCAGCATTTT
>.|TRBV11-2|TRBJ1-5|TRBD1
CASSRGDRANQPQHF
TGTGCCAGCAGTCGAGGGGACAGGGCTAATCAGCCCCAGCATTTT
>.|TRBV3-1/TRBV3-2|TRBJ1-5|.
CASSPGHGNQPQHF
TGTGCCAGCAGCCCTGGACATGGCAATCAGCCCCAGCATTTT
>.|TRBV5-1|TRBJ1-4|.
CASSLTGLGGANEKLFF
TGCGCCAGCAGCTTGACCGGTTTAGGGGGAGCTAATGAAAAACTGTTTTTT
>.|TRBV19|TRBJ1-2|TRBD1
CASEAQGDYGYTF
TGTGCCAGTGAGGCCCAGGGGGACTATGGCTACACCTTC
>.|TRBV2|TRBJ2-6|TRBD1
CASSRQGTGANVLTF
TGTGCCAGCAGTCGACAGGGTACTGGGGCCAACGTCCTGACTTTC
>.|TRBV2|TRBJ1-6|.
CASSPLQGSPLHF
TGTGCCAGCAGCCCCTTGCAGGGCTCACCCCTCCACTTT
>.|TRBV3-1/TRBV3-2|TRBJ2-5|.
CASSQSGGAETQYF
TGTGCCAGCAGCCAGAGTGGCGGGGCAGAGACCCAGTACTTC
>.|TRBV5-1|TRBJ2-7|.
CASSPDPGGSNEQYF
TGCGCCAGCAGCCCGGATCCCGGCGGCTCGAACGAGCAGTACTTC
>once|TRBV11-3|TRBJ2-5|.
CASSSNGGGQETQYF
TGTGCCAGCAGCTCCAATGGGGGAGGCCAAGAGACCCAGTACTTC
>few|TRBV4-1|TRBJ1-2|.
CASSLGEQGSGYTF
TGCGCCAGCAGCCTTGGGGAACAGGGTAGTGGCTACACCTTC
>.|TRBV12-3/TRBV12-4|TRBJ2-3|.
CASRLLDSGTQYF
TGTGCCAGCAGGCTACTAGATAGTGGTACGCAGTATTTT
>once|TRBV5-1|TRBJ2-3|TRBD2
CASSTAGTSAGLDTQYF
TGCGCCAGCAGCACCGCCGGGACTAGCGCGGGGCTTGATACGCAGTATTTT
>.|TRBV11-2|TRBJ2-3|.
CASSWDSTDTQYF
TGTGCCAGCAGCTGGGACTCCACAGATACGCAGTATTTT
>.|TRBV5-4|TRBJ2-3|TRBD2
CASSLPSGSNSADTQYF
TGTGCCAGCAGCTTGCCTAGCGGGAGTAATTCAGCAGATACGCAGTATTTT
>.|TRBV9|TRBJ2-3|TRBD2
CASSPRREWTDTQYF
TGTGCCAGCAGCCCCCGGCGGGAGTGGACAGATACGCAGTATTTT
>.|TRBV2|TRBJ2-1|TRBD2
CASRVAGYNEQFF
TGTGCCAGCAGGGTAGCGGGGTACAATGAGCAGTTCTTC
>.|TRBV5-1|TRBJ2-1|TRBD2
CASSLSSGVFNEQFF
TGCGCCAGCAGCTTGTCTAGCGGGGTATTCAATGAGCAGTTCTTC
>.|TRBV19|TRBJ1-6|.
CASNGQYNSPLHF
TGTGCCAGTAATGGACAGTATAATTCACCCCTCCACTTT
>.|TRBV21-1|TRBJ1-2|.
CASIFPGTGYGYTF
TGTGCCAGCATCTTCCCCGGGACAGGGTACGGCTACACCTTC
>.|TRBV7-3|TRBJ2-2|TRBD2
CASSLTSGENTGELFF
TGTGCCAGCAGCTTAACTAGCGGGGAGAACACCGGGGAGCTGTTTTTT
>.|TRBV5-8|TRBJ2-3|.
CASTLQGGTDTQYF
TGTGCCAGCACCCTTCAGGGCGGCACAGATACGCAGTATTTT
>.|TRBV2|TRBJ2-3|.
CATWRSGPTDTQYF
TGTGCCACCTGGAGGAGCGGTCCCACAGATACGCAGTATTTT
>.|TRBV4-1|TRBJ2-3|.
CASSQAYGQSSTDTQYF
TGCGCCAGCAGCCAAGCATATGGACAGTCTTCCACAGATACGCAGTATTTT
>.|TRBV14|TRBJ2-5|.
CASGGAGKTQYF
TGTGCCAGCGGGGGGGCCGGAAAGACCCAGTACTTC
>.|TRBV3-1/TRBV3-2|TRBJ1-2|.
CASSQLIGQPKDYGYTF
TGTGCCAGCAGCCAACTGATTGGACAGCCGAAGGACTATGGCTACACCTTC
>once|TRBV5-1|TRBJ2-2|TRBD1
CASEGQGNTGELFF
TGCGCCAGCGAGGGACAGGGGAACACCGGGGAGCTGTTTTTT
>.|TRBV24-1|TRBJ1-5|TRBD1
CATSEAGTGGQPQHF
TGTGCCACCAGTGAAGCCGGGACAGGGGGGCAGCCCCAGCATTTT
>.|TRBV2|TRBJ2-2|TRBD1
CASDRGQGISTGELFF
TGTGCCAGCGATAGAGGACAGGGGATTAGCACCGGGGAGCTGTTTTTT
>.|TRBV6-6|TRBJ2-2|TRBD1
CASSTTGGSTGELFF
TGTGCCAGCAGTACGACAGGGGGTTCTACCGGGGAGCTGTTTTTT
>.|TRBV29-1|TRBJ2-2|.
CSVGQNTGELFF
TGCAGCGTTGGGCAGAACACCGGGGAGCTGTTTTTT
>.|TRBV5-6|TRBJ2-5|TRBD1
CASSSLGQGRETQYF
TGTGCCAGCAGCTCCCTTGGACAGGGGAGAGAGACCCAGTACTTC
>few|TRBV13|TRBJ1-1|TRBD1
CASSLGDRVYTEAFF
TGTGCCAGCAGCTTAGGGGACAGGGTATACACTGAAGCTTTCTTT
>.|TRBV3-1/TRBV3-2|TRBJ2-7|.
CASSLGGGRYEQYF
TGTGCCAGCAGCCTCGGAGGGGGCCGCTACGAGCAGTACTTC